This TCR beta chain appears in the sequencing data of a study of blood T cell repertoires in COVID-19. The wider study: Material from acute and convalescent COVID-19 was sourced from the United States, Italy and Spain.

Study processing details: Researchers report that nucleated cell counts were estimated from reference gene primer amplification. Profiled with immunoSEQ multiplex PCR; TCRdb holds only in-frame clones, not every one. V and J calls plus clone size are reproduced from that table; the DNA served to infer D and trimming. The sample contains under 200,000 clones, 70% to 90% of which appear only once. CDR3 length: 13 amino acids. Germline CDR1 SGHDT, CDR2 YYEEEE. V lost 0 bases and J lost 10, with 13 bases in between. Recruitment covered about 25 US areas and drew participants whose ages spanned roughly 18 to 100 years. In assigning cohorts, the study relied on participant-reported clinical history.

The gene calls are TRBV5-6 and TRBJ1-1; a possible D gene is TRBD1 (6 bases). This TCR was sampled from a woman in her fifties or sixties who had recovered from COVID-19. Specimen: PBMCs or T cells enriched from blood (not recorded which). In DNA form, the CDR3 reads TGTGCCAGCAGCTTGGGTTGGACAGTAAGAGCTTTCTTT. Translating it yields CASSLGWTVRAFF.